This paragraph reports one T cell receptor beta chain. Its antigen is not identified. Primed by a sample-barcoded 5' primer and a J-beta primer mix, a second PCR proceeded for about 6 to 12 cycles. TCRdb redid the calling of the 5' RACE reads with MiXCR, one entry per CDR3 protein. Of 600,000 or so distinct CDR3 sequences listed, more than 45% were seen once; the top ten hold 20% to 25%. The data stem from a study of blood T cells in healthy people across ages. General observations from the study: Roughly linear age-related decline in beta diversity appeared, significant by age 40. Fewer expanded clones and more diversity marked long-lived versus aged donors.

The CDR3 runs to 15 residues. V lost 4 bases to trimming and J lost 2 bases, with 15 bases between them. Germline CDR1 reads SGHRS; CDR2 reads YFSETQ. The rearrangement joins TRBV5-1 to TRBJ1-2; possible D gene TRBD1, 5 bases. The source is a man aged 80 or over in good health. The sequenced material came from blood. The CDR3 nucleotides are TGCGCCAGCAGCCTCCAGGGCCCCCCAAACTATGGCTACACCTTC. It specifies CASSLQGPPNYGYTF.